This TCR beta chain came from a study of blood T cell repertoires in COVID-19. Background on the study: The United States, Italy and Spain were the sources of the acute and convalescent COVID-19 samples. The analysed material was cDNA or gDNA that came from T cells, B-cell-depleted T cells, or PBMCs.

Profiled with immunoSEQ multiplex PCR; TCRdb holds only in-frame clones, not every one. The sample yields nearly 110,000 clones, approximately 81% seen once. The receptor's source is a human donor in a cohort sampled during active COVID-19. Specimen: peripheral blood.

CDR3 sequence reads: CAIRGLGQGENEQFF. The DNA for the CDR3 is TGTGCCATCAGGGGATTAGGGCAGGGGGAGAATGAGCAGTTCTTC. V and J are TRBV10-3 and TRBJ2-1; 7 bases fit TRBD1. The V segment lost 6 bases and the J segment 7 bases; nucleotides outside the gene matches: 12. Germline V gives CDR1 ENHRY, CDR2 SYGVKD. CDR3 length: 15 amino acids.